Sequencing of this TCR beta chain was carried out in a study of cytotoxic CD8 clonotypes in ibrutinib-treated CLL. Study in general: Sequenced samples delivered averages of 200,000 to 300,000 productive templates and 80,000 to 100,000 productive rearrangements. Study-level results: Patients showed higher baseline clonality than age-matched healthy donors, and it tracked circulating CD8+ T-cell counts. Public clonotypes, an uncommon group, contracted or remained stable on treatment.

Generated by immunoSEQ multiplex PCR, the TCRdb table keeps only in-frame clones and is missing some. The table records about 57,000 clones, 45% to 70% of them present only once. This clone appeared many times. Its antigen remains unknown. The sequence was collected from a human donor with chronic lymphocytic leukemia. The sequenced sample was PBMCs, obtained after 24 months of ibrutinib treatment.

The CDR3 bases are TGTGCCAGCCAGGGGACAGGGGGCAGGAGGAACACTGAAGCTTTCTTT. Translation: CASQGTGGRRNTEAFF. The chain is built from TRBV7-9 and TRBJ1-1; the match to TRBD1 covers 12 bases. CDR1 and CDR2 from the germline V gene are SEHNR and FQNEAQ (reference sequence). The CDR3 is 16 residues long. J gave up 1 base and V 8 bases, and 8 bases lay outside the gene matches.